The 25 T cell receptor beta chains below all came from one sample that was sequenced in a study of naive and memory T cell subsets (dated by TCRdb to about 2017). Study-wide conclusions, independent of this receptor: A few larger clonotypes were found in naive repertoires, especially CD8, and these larger clonotypes were possibly memory cells re-expressing CD45RA.

The method was UMI-ligation and nested PCR. Reads for this sample came from an Illumina MiSeq. The beta constant-region primer consisted of an equimolar mixture of two oligonucleotides that together covered TRBC1 and TRBC2. Four rounds of PCR, combining the SP2 primer with nested alpha and beta constant-region primers, were used to amplify the ligated cDNA. TCRdb reanalyzed the raw reads on its own, using fastp at Q25 for trimming and MiXCR for clone calling, and kept in-frame beta chains. Records with the same CDR3 protein are collapsed into one entry carrying the most frequent genes and DNA. This sample lists around 140,000 distinct CDR3 sequences; over 20% were detected once. The ten top clones hold around 0.11% of the sample. Their antigens remain unidentified. The specimen sequenced was naive CD4+ T cells from blood. The sample's cell subset or site label, decoded: naive T cells, CD45RA high CD27+. These receptors were collected from a human donor in good health.

The chain has TRBV12-3 or TRBV12-4 and TRBJ1-4, with 8 bases that match TRBD1. This CDR3 is 15 amino acids long. Trimming cost V 3 bases and J 8 bases; bases outside gene matches: 8. The CDR3 nucleotides read TGTGCCAGCAGTTTTGGTGACAGGGGTAGGGAAAAACTGTTTTTT. As protein: CASSFGDRGREKLFF.

This chain uses TRBV12-3 or TRBV12-4 with TRBJ1-2, with 7 nucleotides matching TRBD1. The V and J ends lost 3 bases and 3 bases, in that order; junction bases with no gene match: 7. This CDR3 spans 15 amino acids. CDR3 loop: CASSFLDRVHYGYTF. The CDR3 DNA reads TGTGCCAGCAGTTTTCTCGACAGGGTTCACTATGGCTACACCTTC.

The V and J genes are TRBV12-3 or TRBV12-4 and TRBJ2-2, with D unclear. The length of the CDR3 is 14 residues. V lost 3 bases and J lost 4, with 9 bases in between. In DNA form, the CDR3 reads TGTGCCAGCAGTTTCCTGGGTACCACCGGGGAGCTGTTTTTT. It translates to CASSFLGTTGELFF.

The V gene is TRBV9, the J gene TRBJ2-3; 8 bases map to TRBD2. V lost 4 bases and J lost 5; bases outside the gene matches: 6. There are 14 residues in the CDR3. Germline-derived CDR1 and CDR2 are SGDLS and YYNGEE. As DNA, the CDR3 is TGTGCCAGCAGCCCGCGGACTAGCCAAGATACGCAGTATTTT. As protein: CASSPRTSQDTQYF.

This clonotype was observed a few times. This chain links TRBV29-1 with TRBJ1-1; possible D gene TRBD1, 5 bases. The germline V gene encodes CDR1 SQVTM and CDR2 ANQGSEA. The V end was cut by 7 bases, the J end by 4 bases, with 19 bases between. The CDR3 runs to 14 residues. Here the CDR3 DNA reads TGCAGCGCTACAACGGGGCAGGCCGGCACTGAAGCTTTCTTT. Encoded protein: CSATTGQAGTEAFF. Full variable domain (rest looked up from reference TRBV29-1 and TRBJ1-1): SAVISQKPSRDICQRGTSLTIQCQVDSQVTMMFWYRQQPGQSLTLIATANQGSEATYESGFVIDKFPISRPNLTFSTLTVSNMSPEDSSIYLCSATTGQAGTEAFFGQGTRLTVV.

V gene TRBV10-2 combines with J gene TRBJ2-3; the D gene could be TRBD1 or TRBD2 (5 bases each). Germline-derived CDR1 and CDR2 are WSHSY and SAAADI. The CDR3 has 16 residues. Trimming took off 6 bases at V and 2 bases at J, with 18 bases between the two ends. CDR3 sequence (DNA): TGCGCCAGCAGAGCCCTTGGACCCGGGGCCACAGATACGCAGTATTTT. Translating it yields CASRALGPGATDTQYF.

This clonotype was counted at least ten times. The V call is TRBV7-9, the J call TRBJ2-1, with 11 bases that match TRBD2. Germline V lookup: CDR1 SEHNR, CDR2 FQNEAQ (reference sequence). This CDR3 is 20 amino acids long. V lost 4 bases to trimming and J lost 2 bases; unmatched junction nucleotides: 16. In DNA form, the CDR3 reads TGTGCCAGCAGCTCACCAAGACTAGCGGGATCAAGGGATACCTACAATGAGCAGTTCTTC. The encoded protein is CASSSPRLAGSRDTYNEQFF. The entire variable domain, with the rest obtained from reference TRBV7-9 and TRBJ2-1, is as follows: DTGVSQNPRHKITKRGQNVTFRCDPISEHNRLYWYRQTLGQGPEFLTYFQNEAQLEKSRLLSDRFSAERPKGSFSTLEIQRTEQGDSAMYLCASSSPRLAGSRDTYNEQFFGPGTRLTVL.

A few counts support this clonotype. The chain joins TRBV7-8 to TRBJ2-1, with 9 bases matching TRBD1. CDR3 length: 15 amino acids. With 4 bases clipped from V and 6 bases from J, the junction kept 7 bases outside the gene matches. Germline values: CDR1 SGHVS, CDR2 FQNEAQ. CDR3 loop: CASSSPGQGGNEQFF. DNA for the CDR3: TGTGCCAGCAGCTCACCGGGACAGGGAGGCAATGAGCAGTTCTTC.

This clonotype was observed a few times. The chain is built from TRBV7-8 and TRBJ2-1; D is perhaps TRBD1 (6 bases). Trimming pared 5 bases from V and 9 bases from J, leaving 17 bases between. This CDR3 spans 14 amino acids. CDR1 and CDR2 (germline): SGHVS, FQNEAQ. DNA for the CDR3: TGTGCCAGCAGCCCCGTAGTGGGGGCAAGTGAGCAGTTCTTC. Translating gives CASSPVVGASEQFF.

The chain combines TRBV10-3 with TRBJ2-3; D is uncertain. Germline loops: CDR1 ENHRY, CDR2 SYGVKD. Between the trimmed V and J ends, which lost 4 bases and 1 base, there was a span of 6 bases. CDR3 length: 13 amino acids. The CDR3 loop is CAISVDGTDTQYF. CDR3 nucleotide sequence: TGTGCCATCAGTGTGGACGGCACAGATACGCAGTATTTT.

V is TRBV20-1 and J is TRBJ2-3, with TRBD1 matching over 12 bases. CDR3 length equals 15 residues. Per the germline V gene, CDR1 is DFQATT and CDR2 is SNEGSKA (reference sequence). Unmatched junction bases numbered 9, after V lost 6 bases and J lost 5 bases. In nucleotides, the CDR3 is TGCAGTGCCCCGGGACAGGGGGCGTTTGGAGATACGCAGTATTTT. The encoded protein is CSAPGQGAFGDTQYF.

This clonotype has only a few counts. V and J are TRBV20-1 and TRBJ2-2; TRBD2 matches at 8 bases. Trimming removed 4 bases from V and 0 bases from J; junction bases left unmatched: 4. Germline CDR1 is DFQATT and CDR2 is SNEGSKA (reference sequence). The CDR3 runs 15 residues. CDR3: CSAKAGEANTGELFF. The CDR3 DNA sequence: TGCAGTGCTAAAGCGGGAGAGGCGAACACCGGGGAGCTGTTTTTT.

The rearrangement links TRBV27 to TRBJ2-7; 11 bases are shared with TRBD1. The CDR3 is 14 residues long. Germline values: CDR1 MNHEY, CDR2 SMNVEV (reference sequence). J gave up 6 bases and V 3 bases, and 4 bases lay outside the gene matches. DNA for the CDR3: TGTGCCAGCAGTTTCTTGGGACAGGGGGGCGAGCAGTACTTC. Amino acid sequence: CASSFLGQGGEQYF.

The DNA of the CDR3 is TGTGCCAGCAGCTCCCCGGGACAGTACAATGAGCAGTTCTTC. Translation: CASSSPGQYNEQFF. The chain has TRBV6-6 and TRBJ2-1; 7 bases fit TRBD1. The junction had 6 bases not matched to a gene; V was cut back by 6 bases and J by 4 bases. Per germline, CDR1 MNHNY and CDR2 SVGAGI (reference sequence). This CDR3 has 14 residues.

This clonotype was seen only a few times. V usage is TRBV5-4 and J usage is TRBJ2-1; D gene uncertain. The V end was cut by 2 bases, the J end by 7 bases, with 7 bases between. The CDR3 is 12 residues long. Germline values: CDR1 SGHNT, CDR2 YYREEE (reference sequence). CDR3 DNA sequence: TGTGCCAGCAGCTTCATGGGAAATGAGCAGTTCTTC. Protein sequence: CASSFMGNEQFF.

Worth noting for this clonotype: The conserved phenylalanine or tryptophan normally closing the CDR3 is absent here, so this likely arose from a read error. This chain links TRBV14 with TRBJ2-1; 8 nucleotides agree with TRBD2. The germline CDR1 and CDR2 sequences are SGHDN and FVKESK. V gave up 1 base and J gave up 0 bases; unmatched junction bases: 20. CDR3 length: 22 amino acids. CDR3 region: CASSQGLWKAGARIISYNEQFS. DNA of the CDR3: TGTGCCAGCAGCCAAGGGTTATGGAAAGCGGGAGCCCGGATTATCTCCTACAATGAGCAGTTCTCC.

V and J are TRBV11-2 and TRBJ1-4, with a tentative D call TRBD1 (5 bases). There are 15 residues in the CDR3. V gave up 3 bases and J gave up 4 bases, with 12 bases separating them. CDR1 SGHAT and CDR2 FQNNGV come from the germline V gene. The CDR3 loop reads CASSFTGTFNEKLFF. The CDR3, as DNA: TGTGCCAGCAGCTTCACCGGGACCTTTAATGAAAAACTGTTTTTT.

The rearrangement joins TRBV6-5 to TRBJ2-3; D uncertain. V lost 4 bases and J 2 bases, leaving 13 bases between the germline ends. CDR1 and CDR2 from the germline V gene are MNHEY and SVGAGI. The CDR3 runs to 15 residues. The CDR3 loop is CASSLGLVNTDTQYF. The DNA for the CDR3 is TGTGCCAGCAGTTTGGGTTTGGTCAACACAGATACGCAGTATTTT.

This clonotype was seen many times. The chain has TRBV6-5 and TRBJ2-5, with D possibly TRBD2 on 6 matching bases. The CDR3 extends over 15 amino acids. The germline CDR1 and CDR2 sequences are MNHEY and SVGAGI. Deletions cut 0 bases from V and 5 bases from J, with 13 bases between. The CDR3 loop reads CASSYSGGARETQYF. CDR3 in DNA: TGTGCCAGCAGTTACTCTGGAGGGGCGCGTGAGACCCAGTACTTC.

This clonotype was counted ten times or more. The chain has TRBV5-1 and TRBJ2-4, with D perhaps TRBD1 (5 bases). CDR1 SGHRS and CDR2 YFSETQ come from the germline V gene. The CDR3 runs 14 residues. V was cut by 4 bases and J by 2 bases, with 10 bases left in between. This CDR3 is CASSVTVPKNIQYF. The DNA for the CDR3 is TGCGCCAGCAGCGTGACAGTCCCCAAAAACATTCAGTACTTC.

The genes are TRBV7-9 and TRBJ1-2; 10 bases are shared with TRBD1. The CDR3 loop spans 15 amino acids. The J segment lost 4 bases and the V segment lost 2 bases, leaving 4 bases of the junction unmatched. Germline V gives CDR1 SEHNR, CDR2 FQNEAQ (reference sequence). In nucleotides, the CDR3 is TGTGCCAGCAGCTTAATGGGACAGGGGTCCTATGGCTACACCTTC. Its translation: CASSLMGQGSYGYTF.

This clonotype was found many times. The chain couples TRBV6-5 to TRBJ2-2; 12 bases are shared with TRBD2. The junction had 13 bases not matched to a gene; V was cut back by 6 bases and J by 5 bases. The CDR3 extends over 18 amino acids. Germline CDR1 reads MNHEY; CDR2 reads SVGAGI. CDR3 bases: TGTGCCAGCAGCTTACTGAACGTCCTAGCGGGAGGGACCGGGGAGCTGTTTTTT. This translates into CASSLLNVLAGGTGELFF.

This clonotype came up many times. This chain joins TRBV11-2 and TRBJ2-3, with no clear D. This CDR3 contains 15 residues. The V gene lost 0 bases and the J gene lost 4 bases, with 11 bases spanning the gap. Germline CDR1 reads SGHAT; CDR2 reads FQNNGV. The CDR3 spells CASSLDRLYADTQYF. Written as DNA, the CDR3 is TGTGCCAGCAGCTTAGATCGGCTCTACGCAGATACGCAGTATTTT.

This clonotype has more than one count but fewer than ten. In nucleotides, the CDR3 is TGTGCCAGCAGCCCGACAGGGGAGAACACCGGGGAGCTGTTTTTT. Its protein product is CASSPTGENTGELFF. The chain recombines TRBV21-1 with TRBJ2-2; the listed D gene, TRBD1, was not tested against the DNA. TRBV21-1 has pseudogene status. This CDR3 region has 15 residues.

This clonotype was counted many times. The V call is TRBV12-3 or TRBV12-4, the J call TRBJ2-7, with D uncertain. This CDR3 contains 12 residues. Trimming took off 6 bases at V and 4 bases at J, with 10 bases between the two ends. CDR3 region: CASSPEGYEQYF. DNA of the CDR3: TGTGCCAGCAGCCCCGAAGGTTACGAGCAGTACTTC.